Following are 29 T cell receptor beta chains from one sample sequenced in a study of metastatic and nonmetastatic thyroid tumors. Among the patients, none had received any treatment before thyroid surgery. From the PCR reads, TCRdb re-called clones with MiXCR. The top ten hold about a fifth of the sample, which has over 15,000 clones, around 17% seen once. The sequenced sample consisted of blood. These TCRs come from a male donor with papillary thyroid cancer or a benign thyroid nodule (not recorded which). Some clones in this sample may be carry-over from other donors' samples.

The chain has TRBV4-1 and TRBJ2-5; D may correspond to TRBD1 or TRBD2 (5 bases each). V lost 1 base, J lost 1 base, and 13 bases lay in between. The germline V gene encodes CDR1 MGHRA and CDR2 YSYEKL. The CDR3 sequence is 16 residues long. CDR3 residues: CASSQGGRRSQETQYF. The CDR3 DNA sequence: TGCGCCAGCAGCCAAGGGGGACGGAGATCCCAAGAGACCCAGTACTTC.

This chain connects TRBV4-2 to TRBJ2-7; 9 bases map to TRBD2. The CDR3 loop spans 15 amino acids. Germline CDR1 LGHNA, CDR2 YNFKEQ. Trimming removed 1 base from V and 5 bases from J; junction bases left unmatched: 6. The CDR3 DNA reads TGTGCCAGCAGCCAAGGGGAGCGGGAGGTAGACGAGCAGTACTTC. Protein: CASSQGEREVDEQYF.

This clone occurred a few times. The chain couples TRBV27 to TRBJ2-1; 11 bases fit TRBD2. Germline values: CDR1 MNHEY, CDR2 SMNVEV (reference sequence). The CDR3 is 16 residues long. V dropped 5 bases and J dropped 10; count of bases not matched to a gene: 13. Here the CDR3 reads CASSPRGTSGPLEQFF. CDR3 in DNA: TGTGCCAGCAGTCCTCGGGGGACTAGCGGACCCCTGGAGCAGTTCTTC.

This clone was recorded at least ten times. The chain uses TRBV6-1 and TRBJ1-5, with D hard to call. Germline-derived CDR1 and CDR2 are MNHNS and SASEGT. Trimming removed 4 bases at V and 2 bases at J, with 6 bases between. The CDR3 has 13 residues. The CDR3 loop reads CASSVKGNQPQHF. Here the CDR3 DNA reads TGTGCCAGCAGTGTTAAGGGCAATCAGCCCCAGCATTTT.

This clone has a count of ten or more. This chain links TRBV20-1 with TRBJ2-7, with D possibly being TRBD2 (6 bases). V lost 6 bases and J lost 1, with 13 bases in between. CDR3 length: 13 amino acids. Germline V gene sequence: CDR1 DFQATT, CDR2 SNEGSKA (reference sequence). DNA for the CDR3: TGCAGTGCCGTGGGGCTAGCGTCCTACGAGCAGTACTTC. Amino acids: CSAVGLASYEQYF.

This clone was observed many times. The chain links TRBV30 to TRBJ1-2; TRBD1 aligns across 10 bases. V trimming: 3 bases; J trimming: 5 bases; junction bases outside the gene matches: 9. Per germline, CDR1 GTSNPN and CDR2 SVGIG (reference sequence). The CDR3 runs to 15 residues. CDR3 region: CAWRDRDRGRYGYTF. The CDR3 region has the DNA TGTGCCTGGAGGGACCGGGACAGGGGCCGGTATGGCTACACCTTC.

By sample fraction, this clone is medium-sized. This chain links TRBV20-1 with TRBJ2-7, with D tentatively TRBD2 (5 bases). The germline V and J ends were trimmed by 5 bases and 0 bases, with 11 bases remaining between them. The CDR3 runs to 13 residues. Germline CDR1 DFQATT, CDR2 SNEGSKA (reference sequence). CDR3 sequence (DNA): TGCAGTGCTGAAGCGGAGAGCTCCTACGAGCAGTACTTC. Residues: CSAEAESSYEQYF.

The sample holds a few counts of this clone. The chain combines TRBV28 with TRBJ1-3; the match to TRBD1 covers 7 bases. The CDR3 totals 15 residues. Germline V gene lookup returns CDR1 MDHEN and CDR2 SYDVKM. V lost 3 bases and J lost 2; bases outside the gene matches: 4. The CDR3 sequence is CASSFPGQTGNTIYF. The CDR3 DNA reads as TGTGCCAGCAGTTTTCCGGGACAGACTGGAAACACCATATATTTT.

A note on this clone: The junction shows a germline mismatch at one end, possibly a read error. The CDR3 here is CASSSRTPTYGQYF. The CDR3 DNA is TGTGCCAGCAGCTCACGGACTCCGACCTACGGGCAGTACTTC. The V call is TRBV5-1, the J call TRBJ2-7, with TRBD2 as a possible D gene (5 bases). The germline gives CDR1 SGHRS, CDR2 YFSETQ. This CDR3 has 14 amino acids.

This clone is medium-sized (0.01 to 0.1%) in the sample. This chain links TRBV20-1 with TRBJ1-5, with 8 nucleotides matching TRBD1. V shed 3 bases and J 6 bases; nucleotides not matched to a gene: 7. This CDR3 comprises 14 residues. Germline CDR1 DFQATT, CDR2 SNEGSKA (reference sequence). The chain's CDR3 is CSASQGAAGQPQHF. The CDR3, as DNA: TGCAGTGCTAGCCAGGGGGCGGCGGGTCAGCCCCAGCATTTT.

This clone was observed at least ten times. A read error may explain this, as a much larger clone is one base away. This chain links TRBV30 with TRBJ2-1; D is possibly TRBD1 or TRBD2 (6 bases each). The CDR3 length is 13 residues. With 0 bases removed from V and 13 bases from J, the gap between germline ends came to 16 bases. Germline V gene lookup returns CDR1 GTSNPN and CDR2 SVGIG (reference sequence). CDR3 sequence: CAWSVERGLPQFF. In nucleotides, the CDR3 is TGTGCCTGGAGTGTAGAACGGGGGCTCCCCCAGTTCTTC. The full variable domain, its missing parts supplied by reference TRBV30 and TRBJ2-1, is SQTIHQWPATLVQPVGSPLSLECTVEGTSNPNLYWYRQAAGRGLQLLFYSVGIGQISSEVPQNLSASRPQDRQFILSSKKLLLSDSGFYLCAWSVERGLPQFFGPGTRLTVL.

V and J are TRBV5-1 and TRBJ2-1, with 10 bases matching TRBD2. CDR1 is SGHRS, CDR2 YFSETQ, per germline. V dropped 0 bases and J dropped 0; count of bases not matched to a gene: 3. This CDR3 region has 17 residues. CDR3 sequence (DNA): TGCGCCAGCAGCTTGGGGACTAGCGGAAGCTCCTACAATGAGCAGTTCTTC. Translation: CASSLGTSGSSYNEQFF.

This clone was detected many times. CDR3 protein: CASSPWTGKNIQYF. CDR3 DNA sequence: TGTGCCAGCAGCCCCTGGACAGGGAAAAACATTCAGTACTTC. The chain couples TRBV7-9 to TRBJ2-4; TRBD1 matches at 8 bases. The CDR3 sequence is 14 residues long. The trim removed 5 bases at V and 4 bases at J, leaving 4 bases unmatched. CDR1 and CDR2 (germline): SEHNR, FQNEAQ (reference sequence).

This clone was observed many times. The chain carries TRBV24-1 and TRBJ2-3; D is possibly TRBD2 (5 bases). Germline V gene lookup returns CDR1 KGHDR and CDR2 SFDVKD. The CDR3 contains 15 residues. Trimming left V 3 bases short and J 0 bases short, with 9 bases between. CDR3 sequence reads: CATSDRRGSTDTQYF. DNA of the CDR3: TGTGCCACCAGTGATCGGCGAGGGAGCACAGATACGCAGTATTTT.

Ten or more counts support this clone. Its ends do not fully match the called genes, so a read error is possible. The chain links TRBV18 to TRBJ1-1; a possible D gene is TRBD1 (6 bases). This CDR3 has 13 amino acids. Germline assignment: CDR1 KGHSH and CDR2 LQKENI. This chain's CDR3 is CATSGEGNTEAFF. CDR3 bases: TGTGCCACCTCAGGGGAAGGGAACACTGAAGCTTTCTTT. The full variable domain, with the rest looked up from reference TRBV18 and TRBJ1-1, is NAGVMQNPRHLVRRRGQEARLRCSPMKGHSHVYWYRQLPEEGLKFMVYLQKENIIDESGMPKERFSAEFPKEGPSILRIQQVVRGDSAAYFCATSGEGNTEAFFGQGTRLTVV.

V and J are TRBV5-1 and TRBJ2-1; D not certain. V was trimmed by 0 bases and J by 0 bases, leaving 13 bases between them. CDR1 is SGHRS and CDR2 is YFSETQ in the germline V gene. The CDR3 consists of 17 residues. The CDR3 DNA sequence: TGCGCCAGCAGCTTGGCTGGTTTGGGAAGCTCCTACAATGAGCAGTTCTTC. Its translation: CASSLAGLGSSYNEQFF.

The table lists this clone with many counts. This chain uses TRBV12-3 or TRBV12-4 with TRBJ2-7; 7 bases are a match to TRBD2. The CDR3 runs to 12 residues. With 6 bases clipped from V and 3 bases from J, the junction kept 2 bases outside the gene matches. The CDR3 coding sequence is TGTGCCAGCAGCCTAGCGGTCTACGAGCAGTACTTC. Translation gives CASSLAVYEQYF.

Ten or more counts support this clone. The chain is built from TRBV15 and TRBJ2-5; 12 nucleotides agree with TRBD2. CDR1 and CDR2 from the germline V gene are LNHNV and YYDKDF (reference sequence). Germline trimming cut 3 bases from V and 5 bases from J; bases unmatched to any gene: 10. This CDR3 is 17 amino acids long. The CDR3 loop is CATSSGLAGWDRETQYF. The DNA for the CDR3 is TGTGCCACCAGCAGTGGACTAGCGGGATGGGATAGGGAGACCCAGTACTTC.

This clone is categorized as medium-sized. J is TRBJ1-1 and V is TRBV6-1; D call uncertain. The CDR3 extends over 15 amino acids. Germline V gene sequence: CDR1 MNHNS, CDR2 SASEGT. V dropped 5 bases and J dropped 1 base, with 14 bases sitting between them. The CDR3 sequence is CASSFDRFKNTEAFF. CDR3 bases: TGTGCCAGCAGTTTCGATCGTTTCAAGAACACTGAAGCTTTCTTT.

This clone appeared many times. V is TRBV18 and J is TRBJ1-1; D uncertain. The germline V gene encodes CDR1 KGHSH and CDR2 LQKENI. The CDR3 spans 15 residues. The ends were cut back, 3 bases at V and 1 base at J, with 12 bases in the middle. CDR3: CASSPPSRTNTEAFF. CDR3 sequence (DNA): TGTGCCAGCTCACCTCCCTCTCGGACGAACACTGAAGCTTTCTTT.

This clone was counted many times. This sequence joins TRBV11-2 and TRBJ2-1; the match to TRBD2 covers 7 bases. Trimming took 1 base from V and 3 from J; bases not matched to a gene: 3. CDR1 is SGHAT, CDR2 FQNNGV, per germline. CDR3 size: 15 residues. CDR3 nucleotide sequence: TGTGCCAGCAGCTTAGGATCTAGCGGCTACAATGAGCAGTTCTTC. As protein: CASSLGSSGYNEQFF.

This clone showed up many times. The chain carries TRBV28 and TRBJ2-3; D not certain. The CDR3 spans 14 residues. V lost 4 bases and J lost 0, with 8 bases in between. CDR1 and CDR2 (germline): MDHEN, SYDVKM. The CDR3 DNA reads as TGTGCCAGCAGTTACGTCGACAGCACAGATACGCAGTATTTT. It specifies CASSYVDSTDTQYF.

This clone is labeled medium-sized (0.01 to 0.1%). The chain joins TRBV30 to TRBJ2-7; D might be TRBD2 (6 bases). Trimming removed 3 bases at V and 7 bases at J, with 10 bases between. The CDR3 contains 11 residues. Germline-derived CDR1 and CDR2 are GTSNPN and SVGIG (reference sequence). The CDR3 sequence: CAWSAREEQYF. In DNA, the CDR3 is TGTGCCTGGAGCGCCCGGGAGGAGCAGTACTTC.

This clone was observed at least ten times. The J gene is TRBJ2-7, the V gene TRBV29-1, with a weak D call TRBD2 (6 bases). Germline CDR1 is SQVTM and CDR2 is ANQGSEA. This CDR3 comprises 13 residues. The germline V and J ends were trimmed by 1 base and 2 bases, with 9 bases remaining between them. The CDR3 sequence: CSVEGGNPYEQYF. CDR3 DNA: TGCAGCGTTGAAGGCGGGAATCCCTACGAGCAGTACTTC.

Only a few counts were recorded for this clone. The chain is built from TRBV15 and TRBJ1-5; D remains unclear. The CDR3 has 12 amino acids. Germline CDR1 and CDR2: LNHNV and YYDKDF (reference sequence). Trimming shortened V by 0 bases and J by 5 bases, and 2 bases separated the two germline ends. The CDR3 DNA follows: TGTGCCACCAGCAGAGATGATCAGCCCCAGCATTTT. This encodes CATSRDDQPQHF.

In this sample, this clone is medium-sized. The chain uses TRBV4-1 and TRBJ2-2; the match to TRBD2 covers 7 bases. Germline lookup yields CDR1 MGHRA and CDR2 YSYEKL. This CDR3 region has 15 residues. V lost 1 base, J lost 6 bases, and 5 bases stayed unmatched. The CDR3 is CASSQGTRAPGELFF. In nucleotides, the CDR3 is TGCGCCAGCAGCCAAGGGACTAGAGCACCCGGGGAGCTGTTTTTT.

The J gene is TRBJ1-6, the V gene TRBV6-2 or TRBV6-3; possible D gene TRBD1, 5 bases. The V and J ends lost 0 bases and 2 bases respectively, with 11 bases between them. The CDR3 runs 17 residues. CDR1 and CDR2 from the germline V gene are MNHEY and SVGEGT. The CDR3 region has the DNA TGTGCCAGCAGTTACTCGAGAGGGGCGGCCTATAATTCACCCCTCCACTTT. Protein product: CASSYSRGAAYNSPLHF.

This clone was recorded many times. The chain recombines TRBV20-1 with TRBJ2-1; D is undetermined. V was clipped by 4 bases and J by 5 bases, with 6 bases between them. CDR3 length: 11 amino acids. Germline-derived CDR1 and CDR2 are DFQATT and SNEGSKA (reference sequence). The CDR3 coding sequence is TGCAGTGCTATAGGAGACAATGAGCAGTTCTTC. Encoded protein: CSAIGDNEQFF.

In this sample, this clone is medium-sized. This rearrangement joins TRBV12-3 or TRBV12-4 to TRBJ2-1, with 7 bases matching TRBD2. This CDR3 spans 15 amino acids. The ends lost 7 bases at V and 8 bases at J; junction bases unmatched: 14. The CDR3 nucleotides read TGTGCCAGCATCACTACCGGGGGAGGGCCTTATGAGCAGTTCTTC. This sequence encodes CASITTGGGPYEQFF.